This T cell receptor (beta chain) was observed in a study of T cells in Graves' hyperthyroidism and ophthalmopathy. Study findings and constraints: Blood shared most expanded thyroid clonotypes above 0.001. A model using 13 V-J features told ophthalmopathy apart from stable hyperthyroidism.

The study based diagnoses on clinical symptoms, serum thyroxine and TRAb, thyroid ultrasound and orbital computed tomography. TCR beta CDR3 region amplification was performed from RNA transcripts. First-round RT-PCR of the TCR CDR3 relied on the HTBI primer set. TCRdb processed the multiplex PCR reads anew with MiXCR; each CDR3 protein has one entry. The repertoire holds around 660,000 distinct CDR3 sequences, with 45% as singletons. CDR1 and CDR2 from the germline V gene are SQVTM and ANQGSEA. This CDR3 region has 15 residues. About this clonotype itself: Its specificity is not known. One end of the junction does not line up with germline, which may come from a read error.

Material: peripheral blood or thyroid tissue (not recorded which). This TCR was sampled from an adult man with Graves' disease, either hyperthyroidism or ophthalmopathy (not recorded which). The V and J genes are TRBV29-1 and TRBJ1-1, with D perhaps TRBD1 (5 bases). The CDR3 sequence is CSVEGEDKAFQEAFF. In DNA, the CDR3 is TGCAGCGTCGAAGGGGAGGACAAAGCGTTTCAAGAGGCTTTCTTT.